This T cell receptor (beta chain) comes out of a study of T cell repertoires in cytomegalovirus infection. Study at large: CMV infection and matching HLA type were both indicated by public TCR beta signatures. Notes on the study in general: Adding up the frequency of public TCR beta families identified people who carried CMV plus the relevant HLA. Within the response measured ex vivo, HLA-C-restricted CMV-specific TCR beta clonotypes were dominant.

Per germline, CDR1 LNHNV and CDR2 YYDKDF (reference sequence). Trimming left V 0 bases short and J 0 bases short, with 8 bases between. This CDR3 has 16 residues. Comments on this clonotype: The antigen remains unidentified.

TCRdb reprocessed the reads with MiXCR, giving one entry per CDR3 protein. The data show hundreds of thousands of distinct CDR3 sequences, roughly 35% seen once. This clonotype originated in a human donor in good health (CMV status not recorded). Some clones in this sample may be carry-over from other donors' samples. The rearrangement links TRBV15 to TRBJ2-2; D may correspond to TRBD1 or TRBD2 (5 bases each). Sequencing was done on a sample of PBMCs. The CDR3 DNA follows: TGTGCCACCAGCAGAGATTGGGGGTCGAACACCGGGGAGCTGTTTTTT. It encodes CATSRDWGSNTGELFF.